Below are 4 T cell receptor beta chains sequenced from a single sample in a study of blood T cell repertoires in COVID-19. Profiled with immunoSEQ multiplex PCR; TCRdb holds only in-frame clones, not every one. The sample holds over 200,000 clones, approximately 79% seen once. Sample: peripheral blood. The source is a human donor in a cohort sampled during active COVID-19.

V usage is TRBV7-9 and J usage is TRBJ2-7; 8 bases line up with TRBD1. Trimming removed 2 bases from V and 2 bases from J; junction bases left unmatched: 14. This CDR3 is built from 18 residues. CDR1 is SEHNR and CDR2 is FQNEAQ in the germline V gene (reference sequence). In nucleotides, the CDR3 is TGTGCCAGCAGCTTAAGTTCGGGCAGGGGGCTAGGTCCCTACGAGCAGTACTTC. Translating gives CASSLSSGRGLGPYEQYF.

The V call is TRBV4-1, the J call TRBJ2-5, with TRBD2 matching over 8 bases. With V trimmed by 0 bases and J by 1 base, 7 bases remained unmatched. The CDR3 spans 17 residues. Germline V gene sequence: CDR1 MGHRA, CDR2 YSYEKL. The CDR3 is CASSQEEAGVGQETQYF. For the CDR3, the DNA is TGCGCCAGCAGCCAAGAGGAAGCGGGAGTGGGCCAAGAGACCCAGTACTTC.

The genes are TRBV27 and TRBJ2-7, with 9 bases that match TRBD2. V gave up 3 bases and J gave up 2 bases; unmatched junction bases: 2. Germline assignment: CDR1 MNHEY and CDR2 SMNVEV (reference sequence). This CDR3 is built from 14 residues. The CDR3 nucleotides are TGTGCCAGCAGTTTTGCGGGAGGGCCCTACGAGCAGTACTTC. Residues: CASSFAGGPYEQYF.

The rearrangement links TRBV19 to TRBJ2-5; the match to TRBD2 covers 7 bases. V was pared by 3 bases and J by 5 bases, with 3 bases of the junction left unmatched. This CDR3 region has 13 residues. Germline CDR1 LNHDA, CDR2 SQIVND (reference sequence). Here the CDR3 DNA reads TGTGCCAGTAGTATTATGGGGGGGGAGACCCAGTACTTC. Translation: CASSIMGGETQYF.